This TCR beta chain was documented in a study of CD8+ T cells in alopecia areata. Germline V CDR1 and CDR2: GTSNPN, SVGIG (reference sequence). This CDR3 contains 13 residues. V lost 2 bases and J 6 bases, leaving 13 bases between the germline ends. The treatment denotes: oral pan-JAK inhibitor, 5-10 mg twice daily. Following extraction, RNA underwent reverse transcription to cDNA, which served as the sequencing template. Data came from immunoSEQ multiplex PCR; TCRdb stores just in-frame clones and leaves some out. The table shows more than 100,000 clones, with 50% to 55% occurring only once. Here the sequenced sample was CD4+ T cells sorted from blood, taken at week 4, from a patient treated with tofacitinib. V and J are TRBV30 and TRBJ1-2; no firm D call. This receptor was taken from a human donor with alopecia areata. The chain's CDR3 is CAWSRTVQNGYTF. The CDR3 coding sequence is TGTGCCTGGAGTCGAACAGTTCAAAATGGCTACACCTTC. Supplemented by reference TRBV30 and TRBJ1-2, the full variable domain reads SQTIHQWPATLVQPVGSPLSLECTVEGTSNPNLYWYRQAAGRGLQLLFYSVGIGQISSEVPQNLSASRPQDRQFILSSKKLLLSDSGFYLCAWSRTVQNGYTFGSGTRLTVV.